This T cell receptor beta chain was captured by sequencing in a study of T cell responses to AZD1222 COVID-19 vaccine (dated by TCRdb to 2020 to 2023). For context, the study as a whole: A total of 230 or so trial participants underwent TCR sequencing, of whom some 210 received two doses of AZD1222 and around 26 received two doses of the MenACWY control vaccine. Trial participants were enrolled by age into subgroups of 18-55, 56-69 and 70-plus years, and 148, 28 and 57 TCR-sequenced participants, respectively, were included in these subgroups.

Worth noting for this clone: Its antigen has not been determined. No qualities accompany the bases; no much larger clone lies one base away.

The CDR3 regions of human TCRbeta chains were analyzed by immunosequencing. The paper's processing steps were these. Repertoire TCRs were matched against a reference library of SARS-CoV-2-specific TCRs generated with the MIRA antigen-specificity platform. Breadth was defined as the fraction of unique TCRs that were SARS-CoV-2-associated. Depth was defined as the fraction of total T cells that were SARS-CoV-2-associated. Using the MIRA data, each spike-specific TCR was mapped to the spike region that the TCR reacts to and placed in a CD4 or CD8 class. Log10-transformed breadth and depth values were compared by one-way ANOVA with Sidak's multiple comparisons tests. TCRdb carries this immuneACCESS record with in-frame sequences only. Its versions omit some clonotypes, under half of them owing to an unresolved V gene in the studies checked, with the rest unexplained. V and J calls and clone size are given by that table; D and trimming were obtained from the DNA. In this sample the table shows approximately 170,000 clones, 94% of which occur a single time. The top ten clonotypes cover roughly 5.6% of the sample.

Study-wide findings and limitations: The 56-69-year group was small, and its depth increase did not reach significance, likely because of low power. Because no samples from the day 14 peak response were available, repertoires could be characterized only after the peak T cell response. Only 5 to 7 AZD1222 recipients were SARS-CoV-2 seropositive at baseline, limiting conclusions about previously exposed vaccinees. Reportedly, almost half of the unique spike-specific TCRs recognized epitopes lying outside the regions that are mutated in the B.1.351 and B.1.1.7 variants. Vaccine-associated CD4 TCRs spanned the whole spike protein, with dominant responses in regions 160-218 and 743-854. After two AZD1222 doses, both the breadth and the depth of spike-specific TCRs were significantly higher than at day 0 and than in MenACWY recipients. Participants were mostly white British and included more females than males, and it was suggested by the authors that clonal diversity may have been underestimated.

CDR1 and CDR2 are drawn from the germline V gene: MDHEN, SYDVKM. The CDR3 spans 14 residues, from the cysteine through the phenylalanine. Only the CDR3 portion is preserved as DNA: 42 bases, with reading frame beginning at the first base. Cut back by 5 bases and 2 bases, the V and J ends lie 12 bases apart. This specimen's time point label, interpreted: about 28 days (+/-7) after the second vaccine dose. AZD1222 recipients given second doses at about 4 weeks or at about 12 weeks were pooled, since spike-specific TCR depth and breadth were not found to differ between the two schedules. The vaccinee samples were drawn from two UK trials, COV001 and COV002, one of which was a single-blind randomized controlled phase 2/3 trial testing AZD1222 (ChAdOx1 nCoV-19) in healthy adults. For TCRbeta chain sequencing, PBMC samples from trial participants were taken at day 0 and at day 28 after the second dose.

The sequence was collected from an adult who received the AZD1222 COVID-19 vaccine. The V gene is TRBV28 and the J gene is TRBJ1-2; the D gene identity is not certain. This material consisted of peripheral blood, taken 28 days after the second AZD1222 dose. The bases are TGTGCCAGCAGTCCCGGGGTGAGGAACTATGGCTACACCTTC. It translates as CASSPGVRNYGYTF.